This entry describes one TCR beta chain. This clonotype has just a few counts. Its target antigen remains unknown. Base qualities are not at hand, and no much larger clone is one base apart. V and J are truncated by 4 bases and 2 bases respectively, leaving an intervening sequence of 17 bases. The CDR3 has 16 amino acids, counting the end cysteine and phenylalanine. The DNA shown is the 48-base CDR3, in frame from base 1. The germline V gene supplies CDR1 SGHVS and CDR2 FQNEAQ. These data belong to a study of T-cell memory formation after mild COVID-19 (dated by TCRdb to the early 2020s). Some background on the complete study: TCR sequence clusters from the two donors were found to be largely donor specific. Longitudinal TCRalpha and TCRbeta repertoire sequencing tracked T-cell clones expanding and contracting after mild COVID-19 in two donors. Two young, previously healthy adult volunteers made up the cohort, one male and one female. Points the paper makes about the study in general: The second-wave clones that peaked on day 37 were not confirmed to be SARS-CoV-2 specific. Balanced CD4/CD8 phenotypes were observed for clones contracting from day 15 to 85, whereas a bias towards CD4+ was observed for a second wave of clones expanding from day 15 to 37. Some responding clones were found in pre-infection memory, which suggests that pre-existing cross-reactive memory T cells took part in the SARS-CoV-2 response. The study covered only a couple of mild cases, and larger cohorts including severe cases with pre-infection samples were considered necessary. Contracting CD4+ clones were found mainly in CM and EM memory subsets, while CD8+ clones were enriched in EMRA.

Sequencer: Illumina NovaSeq 6000. cDNA libraries for TCRalpha and TCRbeta were prepared by 5'RACE using constant-segment primers, with sample barcodes and unique molecular identifiers added. RNA was extracted from every sample with Trizol reagent. Amplification of the libraries took two PCR steps, and the second step added a second sample barcode plus Illumina TruSeq adapters. The libraries were sequenced on an Illumina NovaSeq using 2 x 150 bp paired-end reads. The study's processing was this. With migec v1.2.7, reads were demultiplexed and then collapsed into UMI-guided consensus sequences. Using mixcr v2.1.11, UMI consensuses were aligned to TRA and TRB V and J templates and then assembled into clonotypes. Clonotypes were classified as expanded or contracted when called significant by both edgeR and NoisET, with noise models trained on biological replicates. For edgeR calls, a false discovery rate-adjusted p below 0.01 and a log2 fold-change threshold of 1 were applied. PCA with hierarchical clustering of max-normalized trajectories of the 1000 most abundant clonotypes was used as exploratory dynamics analysis. Each responding clone was given a CD4 or CD8 phenotype based on the CD4+ and CD8+ repertoires, which had been sequenced separately. TCRdb trimmed public reads at Q25 via fastp, called clones via MiXCR and kept in-frame beta chains. Identical CDR3 protein sequences are pooled into one entry, listed with their most common genes and DNA. The V and J calls, along with clone size, are taken from TCRdb and not from the paper's own processing. The sample includes around 150,000 distinct CDR3 sequences, with about 9.9% observed a single time. The ten largest clones take up about 3.5% of the sample.

Ficoll-Paque density gradient centrifugation was the method used to isolate PBMCs. Sequencing was performed on PBMCs or a T cell subset sorted from them (not recorded which). In this chain, TRBV7-8 is recombined with TRBJ1-2; the D gene is perhaps TRBD1, on 6 matching bases. The source is a man younger than 35 who had mild COVID-19 (a few samples of this study predate the infection). The sample titles of this study are shuffled in the database, so cell type and time point are left out; the donor was told from shared clones. At the DNA level, the sequence is TGTGCCAGCAGCTCATCCGGGACAAAAAGAAACTATGGCTACACCTTC. Translated, it reads CASSSSGTKRNYGYTF. This CDR3, with the reference TRBV7-8 and TRBJ1-2 proteins standing in past its ends, gives the full variable domain GAGVSQSPRYKVAKRGQDVALRCDPISGHVSLFWYQQALGQGPEFLTYFQNEAQLDKSGLPSDRFFAERPEGSVSTLKIQRTQQEDSAVYLCASSSSGTKRNYGYTFGSGTRLTVV.